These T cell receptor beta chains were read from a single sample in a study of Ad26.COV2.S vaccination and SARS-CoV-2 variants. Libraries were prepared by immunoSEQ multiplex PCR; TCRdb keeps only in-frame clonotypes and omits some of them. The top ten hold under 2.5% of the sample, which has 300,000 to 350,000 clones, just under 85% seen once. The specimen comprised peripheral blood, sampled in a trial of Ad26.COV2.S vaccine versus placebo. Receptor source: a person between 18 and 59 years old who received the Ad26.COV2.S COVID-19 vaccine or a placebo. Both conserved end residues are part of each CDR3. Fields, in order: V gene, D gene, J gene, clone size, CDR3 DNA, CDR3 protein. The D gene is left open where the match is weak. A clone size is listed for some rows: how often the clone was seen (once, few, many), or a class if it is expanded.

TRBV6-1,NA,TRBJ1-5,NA,TGTGCCAGCAGTGAAGTAGGGGGAGGTCGATCTCAGCCCCAGCATTTT,CASSEVGGGRSQPQHF
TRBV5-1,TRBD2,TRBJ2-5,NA,TGCGCCAGCAGGATTAGCGGGGGGGCAGAGACCCAGTACTTC,CASRISGGAETQYF
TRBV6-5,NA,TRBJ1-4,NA,TGTGCCAGCAGATCAAGAGGGGACTGGGGTGAAAAACTGTTTTTT,CASRSRGDWGEKLFF
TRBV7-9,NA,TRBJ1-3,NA,TGTGCCAGCAGCTTGCGGGGACCAACCGCAGACACCATATATTTT,CASSLRGPTADTIYF
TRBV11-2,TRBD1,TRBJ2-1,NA,TGTGCCAGCAGTTCACAGGGGCTGGCCGACAATGAGCAGTTCTTC,CASSSQGLADNEQFF
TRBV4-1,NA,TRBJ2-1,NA,TGCGCCAGCAGCCAAGATCACCCGCTCGAGGAGCAGTTCTTC,CASSQDHPLEEQFF
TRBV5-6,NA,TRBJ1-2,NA,TGTGCCAGCAGCTTGTTTAACGTGGCTCCTATGGTGGACTACACCTTC,CASSLFNVAPMVDYTF
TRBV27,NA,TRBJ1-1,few,TGTGCCAGCAGTTTTCAGGGTATGAAAGCTTTCTTT,CASSFQGMKAFF
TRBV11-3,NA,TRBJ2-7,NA,TGTGCCAGCAGCTCCCTCGGTAACGAGCAGTACTTC,CASSSLGNEQYF
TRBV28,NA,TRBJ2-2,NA,TGTGCCAGCAGTTTCGGACTGCTCACCGGGGAGCTGTTTTTT,CASSFGLLTGELFF
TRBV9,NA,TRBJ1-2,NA,TGTGCCAGCAGCGTAGTTGGGTATGGCTACACCTTC,CASSVVGYGYTF
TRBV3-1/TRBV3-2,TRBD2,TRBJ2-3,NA,TGTGCCAGCAGCCAGAGTAGCGGGGGGGCCTCAGATACGCAGTATTTT,CASSQSSGGASDTQYF
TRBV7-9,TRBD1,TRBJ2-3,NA,TGTGCCAGCAGCTCTGGGACAGGGAAGAGAGATACGCAGTATTTT,CASSSGTGKRDTQYF
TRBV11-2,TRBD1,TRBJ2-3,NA,TGTGCCAGCAGCTTGGGACAGGCAAAAACAGATACGCAGTATTTT,CASSLGQAKTDTQYF
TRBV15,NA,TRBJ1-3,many,TGTGCCACCAGCCGACTGACGGCAAGCTCTGGAAACACCATATATTTT,CATSRLTASSGNTIYF
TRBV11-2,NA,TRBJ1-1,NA,TGTGCCAGCAGCCTAGGGGCAGAAACTGAAGCTTTCTTT,CASSLGAETEAFF
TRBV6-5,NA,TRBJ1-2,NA,TGTGCCAGCAGTTACGAGGTTGATTATGGCTACACCTTC,CASSYEVDYGYTF
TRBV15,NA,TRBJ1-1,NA,TGTGCCACCAGCTCCCCGGCGGCAGCGAACACTGAAGCTTTCTTT,CATSSPAAANTEAFF
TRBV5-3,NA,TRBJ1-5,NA,TGTGCCAGAAGCTTGGTGTCGGGGAGGGAACGGATTTATAGCAATCAGCCCCAGCATTTT,CARSLVSGRERIYSNQPQHF
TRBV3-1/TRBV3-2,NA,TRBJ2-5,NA,TGTGCCAGCAGCCAAGATTGGGCTAGACCCCAAGAGACCCAGTACTTC,CASSQDWARPQETQYF
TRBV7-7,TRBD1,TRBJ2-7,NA,TGTGCTAGCAGCAAACCGGCGACAGGGTTGTTTGAGCAGTACTTC,CASSKPATGLFEQYF
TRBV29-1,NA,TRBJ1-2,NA,TGCAGCGTTGAAGATCAGGTAGATCTCATATCCGTAGGCTACACCTTC,CSVEDQVDLISVGYTF
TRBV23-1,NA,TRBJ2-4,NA,TGCGCCAGCAGTCAGGCAGGGTTAGCCAAAAACATTCAGTACTTC,CASSQAGLAKNIQYF